Here is one TCR beta chain with its context. Its antigen is currently unknown. The CDR3 consists of 16 residues. V lost 3 bases and J lost 0, with 9 bases in between. Germline loops: CDR1 MDHEN, CDR2 SYDVKM. This sample stems from a study of post-analysis software for immune sequencing data. Study-wide results and limits: F-measure co-clustering was strong for batch-matched samples. Patients carried 4 or 5 TRBV segments more frequently than controls did, and TRBV5-6, TRBV5-1 and TRBV20-1 were among them. When compared against controls, multiple sclerosis patients showed significantly lower normalized Chao1 diversity.

Unique molecular identifiers were built into the TCR beta cDNA libraries. One entry per CDR3 protein, called by TCRdb with MiXCR from the PCR reads. The table lists around 440,000 distinct CDR3 sequences, roughly 45% of them singletons, with about 12% in the top ten. The sequencing input was blood. The TCR sequence derives from a girl aged 10 to 17 with multiple sclerosis. This sequence joins TRBV28 and TRBJ2-6; D could derive from TRBD1 or TRBD2 (5 bases each). The CDR3: CASSLGRISGANVLTF. The CDR3, as DNA: TGTGCCAGCAGTTTGGGACGGATCTCTGGGGCCAACGTCCTGACTTTC.